This entry lists 27 T cell receptor beta chains sequenced from one sample in a study of T cell repertoires in cytomegalovirus infection. TCRdb processed the reads anew with MiXCR; each CDR3 protein has one entry. This table holds some 270,000 distinct CDR3 sequences, 15% to 20% found once. The sequencing sample was made of CD8+ T cells from PBMCs. Every receptor here comes from a human donor in good health (CMV status not recorded). Some clones in this sample may be carry-over from other donors' samples.

This clonotype was seen many times. The V and J genes are TRBV27 and TRBJ2-3, with a tentative D call TRBD1 (9 bases). The germline gives CDR1 MNHEY, CDR2 SMNVEV (reference sequence). The CDR3 runs to 18 residues. The V and J ends lost 5 bases and 6 bases respectively, with 27 bases between them. Written as DNA, the CDR3 is TGTGCCAGCAGTCCGACAGGGGGGGTAGCGGGGACGTGGGATACGCAGTATTTT. This gives the protein CASSPTGGVAGTWDTQYF.

About this clonotype: One end of the junction fails to match germline, which may point to a read error. The gene calls are TRBV5-4 and TRBJ2-5; D is unresolved. The germline gives CDR1 SGHNT, CDR2 YYREEE (reference sequence). The CDR3 sequence is 11 residues long. In nucleotides, the CDR3 is TGTGCCAGCATCTTGAGAGAGACCCAGTACTTC. It specifies CASILRETQYF.

This clonotype was detected many times. The chain joins TRBV7-6 to TRBJ1-1; D is unclear. Trimming took 1 base from V and 4 from J, leaving 7 bases between them. Looked up from germline, CDR1 is SGHVS and CDR2 is FNYEAQ. The CDR3 totals 13 residues. The CDR3 nucleotides are TGTGCCAGCAGCTTAGAAGGAAGCACTGAAGCTTTCTTT. Its translation is CASSLEGSTEAFF.

The V gene is TRBV19, the J gene TRBJ1-1, with a tentative D call TRBD1 (6 bases). Trimming left V 5 bases short and J 3 bases short, with 10 bases between. CDR1 is LNHDA and CDR2 is SQIVND in the germline V gene (reference sequence). The CDR3 consists of 13 residues. The CDR3 region is CASSWTADTEAFF. CDR3 nucleotide sequence: TGTGCCAGTAGTTGGACAGCAGACACTGAAGCTTTCTTT.

This clonotype has just a few counts. The CDR3 loop reads CASSLGQTEAREQFF. The CDR3 nucleotides read TGTGCCAGCAGCTTAGGCCAGACTGAGGCCCGGGAGCAGTTCTTC. This chain joins TRBV11-2 and TRBJ2-1; no clear D gene. CDR1 and CDR2 from the germline V gene are SGHAT and FQNNGV. CDR3 length: 15 residues. The V end lost 1 base, the J end lost 10 bases, and 17 bases lay between the germline ends.

In the case of this clonotype: Since a much larger clone is just one base distant, this may be a read error. The chain carries TRBV7-9 and TRBJ2-6; D gene ambiguous. The CDR3 loop spans 15 amino acids. Looked up from germline, CDR1 is SEHNR and CDR2 is FQNEAQ (reference sequence). CDR3 bases: TGTGCCAGCATGGTAGCCCTCTCTAGGGCCAACGTCCTGACTTTC. It yields the protein CASMVALSRANVLTF.

This clonotype was seen many times. At one of its ends the junction is not consistent with the germline gene, which may arise from a read error. This chain connects TRBV7-9 to TRBJ2-5, with D uncertain. CDR1 is SEHNR and CDR2 is FQNEAQ in the germline V gene (reference sequence). This CDR3 is 14 amino acids long. CDR3 bases: TGTGCCAGCAGCGTAGCCCCTTACCAAGAGACCCAGTACTTC. Amino acids: CASSVAPYQETQYF.

This clonotype was recorded a few times. This chain links TRBV7-9 with TRBJ2-3; D is undetermined. V lost 1 base, J lost 9 bases, and 14 bases lay in between. Germline assignment: CDR1 SEHNR and CDR2 FQNEAQ (reference sequence). The CDR3 covers 14 residues. CDR3 bases: TGTGCCAGCAGCTTAGTAGAGGTAGGATGGACGCAGTATTTT. Residues: CASSLVEVGWTQYF.

Ten or more counts support this clonotype. The CDR3 region is CASSLRDSLYEQYF. The CDR3 DNA sequence: TGTGCCAGCAGCTTGCGGGACAGTCTGTACGAGCAGTACTTC. The chain employs TRBV5-6 and TRBJ2-7; 7 nucleotides match TRBD1. Germline V CDR1 and CDR2: SGHDT, YYEEEE. J gave up 4 bases and V 1 base, and 5 bases lay outside the gene matches. The CDR3 contains 14 residues.

This clonotype has a count of ten or more. This chain uses TRBV7-6 with TRBJ2-3; TRBD2 aligns across 11 bases. The CDR3 sequence is 15 residues long. V lost 5 bases and J lost 4; bases outside the gene matches: 5. Germline V gene lookup returns CDR1 SGHVS and CDR2 FNYEAQ. The CDR3: CASSMGLAAPDTQYF. CDR3 DNA sequence: TGTGCCAGCAGCATGGGACTAGCGGCACCAGATACGCAGTATTTT.

This clonotype was detected a few times. The chain carries TRBV14 and TRBJ2-3; 8 positions match TRBD1. Germline-derived CDR1 and CDR2 are SGHDN and FVKESK. The CDR3 runs to 16 residues. The V segment lost 4 bases and the J segment 2 bases; nucleotides outside the gene matches: 8. In DNA form, the CDR3 reads TGTGCCAGCAGCCCACTCAGGGACAGGATCACAGATACGCAGTATTTT. Residues: CASSPLRDRITDTQYF.

Remarks on this clonotype: Since a much larger clone is just one base distant, this may be a read error. The V and J genes are TRBV11-2 and TRBJ2-1; D remains unclear. The CDR3 covers 14 residues. The germline CDR1 and CDR2 sequences are SGHAT and FQNNGV. The CDR3: CASNLAPVTTEQFF. CDR3 nucleotide sequence: TGTGCCAGCAACTTAGCCCCGGTCACTACTGAGCAGTTCTTC.

The J gene is TRBJ1-2, the V gene TRBV28; D perhaps matches TRBD1 (5 bases). The CDR3 has 12 residues. V lost 3 bases, J lost 7 bases, and 9 bases lay in between. The germline V gene has CDR1 MDHEN and CDR2 SYDVKM. The CDR3 region has the DNA TGTGCCAGCAGTTTCGCAGGGCGTGGCTACACCTTC. This gives the protein CASSFAGRGYTF.

This clonotype was seen only a few times. V gene TRBV6-5 combines with J gene TRBJ1-1; no definite D call. This CDR3 comprises 15 residues. Trimming removed 2 bases from V and 1 base from J, with 11 bases in between. Germline CDR1 is MNHEY and CDR2 is SVGAGI. The CDR3 region is CASSYPGRRNTEAFF. The DNA of the CDR3 is TGTGCCAGCAGTTACCCCGGACGGAGGAACACTGAAGCTTTCTTT.

This clonotype has only a few counts. V usage is TRBV5-1 and J usage is TRBJ2-5; 9 bases map to TRBD1. V dropped 3 bases and J dropped 2; count of bases not matched to a gene: 11. The germline CDR1 and CDR2 sequences are SGHRS and YFSETQ. CDR3 length equals 17 residues. CDR3 nucleotides: TGCGCCAGCAGCTCGATGGCGGGGACAGGGAATCAAGAGACCCAGTACTTC. This translates into CASSSMAGTGNQETQYF. The full variable domain, its missing parts supplied by reference TRBV5-1 and TRBJ2-5, is KAGVTQTPRYLIKTRGQQVTLSCSPISGHRSVSWYQQTPGQGLQFLFEYFSETQRNKGNFPGRFSGRQFSNSRSEMNVSTLELGDSALYLCASSSMAGTGNQETQYFGPGTRLLVL.

Many counts were recorded for this clonotype. The rearrangement joins TRBV29-1 to TRBJ2-1; 7 bases line up with TRBD1. CDR3 length equals 13 residues. V lost 3 bases, J lost 9 bases, and 8 bases stayed unmatched. CDR1 SQVTM and CDR2 ANQGSEA come from the germline V gene. CDR3 coding DNA: TGCAGCGTTGACAGGGGGTCCCTCAGTGAGCAGTTCTTC. It yields the protein CSVDRGSLSEQFF.

The chain is built from TRBV28 and TRBJ2-1; D is perhaps TRBD2 (6 bases). Germline CDR1 MDHEN, CDR2 SYDVKM. The CDR3 is made up of 15 amino acids. Trimming removed 5 bases from V and 2 bases from J, with 13 bases in between. DNA of the CDR3: TGTGCCAGCAGTCCCGTCCCGGGGGCCTACAATGAGCAGTTCTTC. Its protein is CASSPVPGAYNEQFF.

The chain is built from TRBV5-1 and TRBJ2-7, with D possibly being TRBD1 or TRBD2 (5 bases each). The V end was cut by 4 bases, the J end by 0 bases, with 17 bases between. The CDR3 runs to 16 residues. The V gene's germline CDR1 is SGHRS and CDR2 YFSETQ. In nucleotides, the CDR3 is TGCGCCAGCAGCATCCCCCGGGACGGAGTCTCCTACGAGCAGTACTTC. Amino acids: CASSIPRDGVSYEQYF.

Ten or more counts support this clonotype. The chain combines TRBV12-5 with TRBJ1-1, with a possible D match to TRBD1 (6 bases). The V end lost 4 bases, the J end lost 9 bases, and 21 bases lay between the germline ends. From germline, CDR1 is LGHNT and CDR2 FRNRAP. The length of the CDR3 is 15 residues. This chain's CDR3 is CASGSLKGGAPKAFF. CDR3 coding DNA: TGTGCTAGTGGTTCACTCAAAGGGGGGGCCCCAAAAGCTTTCTTT.

Judged by abundance, this clonotype is medium-sized (0.01 to 0.1%). V is TRBV7-8 and J is TRBJ2-7; D ambiguous. Germline CDR1 is SGHVS and CDR2 is FQNEAQ. The CDR3 runs 16 residues. V lost 1 base to trimming and J lost 3 bases, with 16 bases between them. The DNA of the CDR3 is TGTGCCAGCAGCTTAGGTTGGCAGAGTCTTCTCTACGAGCAGTACTTC. This sequence encodes CASSLGWQSLLYEQYF.

This clonotype was observed a handful of times. A much larger clone differs by one base, so this may be a read error. This sequence joins TRBV7-8 and TRBJ2-7, with D unclear. The CDR3 length is 11 residues. With 3 bases removed from V and 7 bases from J, the gap between germline ends came to 7 bases. The germline gives CDR1 SGHVS, CDR2 FQNEAQ. Here the CDR3 reads CASSFPQEQYF. The CDR3 DNA is TGTGCCAGCAGCTTTCCCCAAGAGCAGTACTTC. Drawing the rest from reference TRBV7-8 and TRBJ2-7, the complete variable domain is GAGVSQSPRYKVAKRGQDVALRCDPISGHVSLFWYQQALGQGPEFLTYFQNEAQLDKSGLPSDRFFAERPEGSVSTLKIQRTQQEDSAVYLCASSFPQEQYFGPGTRLTVT.

This chain's CDR3 is CASNGQGIAGELFF. Here the CDR3 DNA reads TGTGCCAGCAACGGACAGGGAATCGCCGGGGAGCTGTTTTTT. The gene calls are TRBV6-5 and TRBJ2-2, with 8 positions matching TRBD1. The CDR3 has 14 amino acids. The trim removed 7 bases at V and 6 bases at J, leaving 7 bases unmatched. Germline lookup yields CDR1 MNHEY and CDR2 SVGAGI.

The chain couples TRBV24-1 to TRBJ2-2; D remains unclear. V shed 4 bases and J shed 4 bases, with 9 bases lying between them. Germline CDR1 KGHDR, CDR2 SFDVKD. The CDR3 extends over 14 amino acids. In nucleotides, the CDR3 is TGTGCCACCAGTGAGGGGTCTCGCACCGGGGAGCTGTTTTTT. It is translated as CATSEGSRTGELFF.

The J gene is TRBJ2-7, the V gene TRBV20-1, with a tentative D call TRBD1 (5 bases). This CDR3 comprises 15 residues. From germline, CDR1 is DFQATT and CDR2 SNEGSKA (reference sequence). The V end was cut by 6 bases, the J end by 2 bases, with 20 bases between. In nucleotides, the CDR3 is TGCAGTGCCCCGTGGGGCAGTCTTGGTGCCTACGAGCAGTACTTC. Translation gives CSAPWGSLGAYEQYF.

This clonotype was counted at least ten times. The V call is TRBV19, the J call TRBJ2-6; D gene uncertain. V was pared by 5 bases and J by 0 bases, with 11 bases between. CDR3 length: 16 residues. Germline lookup yields CDR1 LNHDA and CDR2 SQIVND (reference sequence). CDR3 coding DNA: TGTGCCAGTAGTCCCCTCATTAACTCTGGGGCCAACGTCCTGACTTTC. Encoded protein: CASSPLINSGANVLTF. The full variable domain, rest sourced from reference TRBV19 and TRBJ2-6, is DGGITQSPKYLFRKEGQNVTLSCEQNLNHDAMYWYRQDPGQGLRLIYYSQIVNDFQKGDIAEGYSVSREKKESFPLTVTSAQKNPTAFYLCASSPLINSGANVLTFGAGSRLTVL.

This clonotype was detected a few times. The rearrangement links TRBV28 to TRBJ1-2, with 7 bases aligning to TRBD1. Looked up from germline, CDR1 is MDHEN and CDR2 is SYDVKM. V gave up 6 bases and J gave up 2 bases; unmatched junction bases: 6. The CDR3 has 14 residues. CDR3 in amino acids: CASRPATGNYGYTF. CDR3 nucleotides: TGTGCCAGCAGACCCGCGACAGGGAACTATGGCTACACCTTC.

The chain uses TRBV7-3 and TRBJ2-6; D possibly matches TRBD1 or TRBD2 (5 bases each). Per the germline V gene, CDR1 is SGHTA and CDR2 is FQGTGA. Trimming took 5 bases from V and 0 from J, leaving 20 bases between them. This CDR3 is 19 amino acids long. CDR3: CASSATPGRLFSGANVLTF. The CDR3 region has the DNA TGTGCCAGCAGCGCTACCCCGGGACGGCTATTCTCTGGGGCCAACGTCCTGACTTTC.